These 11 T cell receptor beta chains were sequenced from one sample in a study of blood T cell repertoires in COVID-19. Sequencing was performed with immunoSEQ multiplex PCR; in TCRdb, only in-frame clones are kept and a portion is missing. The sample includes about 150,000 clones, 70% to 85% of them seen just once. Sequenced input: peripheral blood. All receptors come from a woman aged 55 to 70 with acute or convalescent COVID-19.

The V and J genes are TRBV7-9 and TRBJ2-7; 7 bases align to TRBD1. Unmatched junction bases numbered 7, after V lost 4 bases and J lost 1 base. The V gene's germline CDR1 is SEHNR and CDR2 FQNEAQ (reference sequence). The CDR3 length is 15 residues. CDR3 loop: CASSSQGTVSYEQYF. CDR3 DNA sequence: TGTGCCAGCAGCTCCCAAGGGACAGTTTCCTACGAGCAGTACTTC.

CDR3 nucleotides: TGCGCCAGCAGCTCTCAGGGCCCCCCTGGGGCCAACGTCCTGACTTTC. This gives the protein CASSSQGPPGANVLTF. The rearrangement uses TRBV5-1 and TRBJ2-6; tentatively, D is TRBD1 (5 bases). The ends were cut back, 3 bases at V and 2 bases at J, with 12 bases in the middle. CDR1 and CDR2 (germline): SGHRS, YFSETQ. The CDR3 runs to 16 residues.

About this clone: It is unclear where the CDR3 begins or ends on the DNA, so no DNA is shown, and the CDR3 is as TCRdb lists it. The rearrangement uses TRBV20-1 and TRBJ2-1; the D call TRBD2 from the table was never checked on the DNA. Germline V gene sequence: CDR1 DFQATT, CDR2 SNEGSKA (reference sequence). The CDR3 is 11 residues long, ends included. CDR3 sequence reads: CSVALGSITFF.

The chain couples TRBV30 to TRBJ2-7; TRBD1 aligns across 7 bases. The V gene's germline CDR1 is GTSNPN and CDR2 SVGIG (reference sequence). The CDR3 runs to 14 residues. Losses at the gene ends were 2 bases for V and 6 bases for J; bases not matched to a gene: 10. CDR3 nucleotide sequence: TGTGCCTGGAGTCCACAGGGGTTTCCGGGCGAGCAGTACGTC. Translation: CAWSPQGFPGEQYV.

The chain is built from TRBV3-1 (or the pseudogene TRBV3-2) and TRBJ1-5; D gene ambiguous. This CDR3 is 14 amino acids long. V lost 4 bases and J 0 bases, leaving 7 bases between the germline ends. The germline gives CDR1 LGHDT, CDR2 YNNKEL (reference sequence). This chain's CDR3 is CASSPLYSNQPQHF. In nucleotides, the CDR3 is TGTGCCAGCAGCCCTTTATATAGCAATCAGCCCCAGCATTTT.

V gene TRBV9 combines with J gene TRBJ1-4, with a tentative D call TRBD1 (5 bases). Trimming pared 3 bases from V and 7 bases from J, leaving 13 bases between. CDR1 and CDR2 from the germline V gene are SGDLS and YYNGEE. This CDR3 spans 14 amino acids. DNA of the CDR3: TGTGCCAGCAGCGGGGGGGGATACAGTGAAAAACTGTTTTTT. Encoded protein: CASSGGGYSEKLFF.

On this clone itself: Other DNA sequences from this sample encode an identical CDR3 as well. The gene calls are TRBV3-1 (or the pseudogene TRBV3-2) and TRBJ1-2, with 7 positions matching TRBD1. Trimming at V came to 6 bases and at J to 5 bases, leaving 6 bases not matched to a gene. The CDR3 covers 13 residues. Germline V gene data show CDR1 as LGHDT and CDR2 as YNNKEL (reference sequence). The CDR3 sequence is CASRDRAGYGYTF. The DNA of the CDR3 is TGTGCCAGCAGAGACAGGGCCGGGTATGGCTACACCTTC.

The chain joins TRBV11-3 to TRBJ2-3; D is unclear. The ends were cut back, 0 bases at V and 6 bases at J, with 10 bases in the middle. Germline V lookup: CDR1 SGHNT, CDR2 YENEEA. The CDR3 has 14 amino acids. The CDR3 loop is CASSLDEAADTQYF. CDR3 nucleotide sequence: TGTGCCAGCAGCTTAGATGAGGCAGCGGATACGCAGTATTTT.

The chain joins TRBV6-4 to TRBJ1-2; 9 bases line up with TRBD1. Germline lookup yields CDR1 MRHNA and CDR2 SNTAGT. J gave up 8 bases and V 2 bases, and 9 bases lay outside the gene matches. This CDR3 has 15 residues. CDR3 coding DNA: TGTGCCAGCAGTGACACGGGGGGGACAGGGAGAGGCTACACCTTC. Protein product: CASSDTGGTGRGYTF.

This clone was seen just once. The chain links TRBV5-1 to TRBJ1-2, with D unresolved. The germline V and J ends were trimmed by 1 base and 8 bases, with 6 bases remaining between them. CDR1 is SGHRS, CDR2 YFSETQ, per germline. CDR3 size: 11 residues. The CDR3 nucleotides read TGCGCCAGCAGCTTGTTCCCGGGCTACACCTTC. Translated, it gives CASSLFPGYTF.

The CDR3 reads CASSLRQGPATNEKLFF. The DNA of the CDR3 is TGTGCCAGCAGCTTGAGGCAGGGCCCCGCAACTAATGAAAAACTGTTTTTT. This chain links TRBV5-8 with TRBJ1-4, with a weak D call TRBD1 (5 bases). With 1 base removed from V and 0 bases from J, the gap between germline ends came to 13 bases. CDR3 length: 17 residues. Germline V gives CDR1 SGHTS, CDR2 YDEGEE.